Reported below is one TCR beta chain. Its antigen is unidentified. This sample is drawn from a study of long-term antiretroviral therapy in people with HIV. Study-wide findings and caveats: ART was followed by higher diversity that remained below transplant donor controls.

Survey-level resolution applied to immunoSEQ assay v3.0. Libraries were prepared by immunoSEQ multiplex PCR; TCRdb keeps only in-frame clonotypes and omits some of them. The table records 20,000 to 30,000 clones, roughly 85% of them present only once. The CDR3 loop spans 14 amino acids. Germline CDR1 and CDR2: MNHNY and SVGAGI (reference sequence). The ends lost 6 bases at V and 9 bases at J; junction bases unmatched: 6. The rearrangement uses TRBV6-6 and TRBJ2-1; 12 bases fit TRBD1. Sequences were derived from unsorted PBMCs, sampled 2.3 years after starting antiretroviral therapy. The TCR comes from a man aged 40-49 years with HIV. CDR3 nucleotide sequence: TGTGCCAGCAGCATGGGACAGGGGGCTGGTGAGCAGTTCTTC. Translation: CASSMGQGAGEQFF.